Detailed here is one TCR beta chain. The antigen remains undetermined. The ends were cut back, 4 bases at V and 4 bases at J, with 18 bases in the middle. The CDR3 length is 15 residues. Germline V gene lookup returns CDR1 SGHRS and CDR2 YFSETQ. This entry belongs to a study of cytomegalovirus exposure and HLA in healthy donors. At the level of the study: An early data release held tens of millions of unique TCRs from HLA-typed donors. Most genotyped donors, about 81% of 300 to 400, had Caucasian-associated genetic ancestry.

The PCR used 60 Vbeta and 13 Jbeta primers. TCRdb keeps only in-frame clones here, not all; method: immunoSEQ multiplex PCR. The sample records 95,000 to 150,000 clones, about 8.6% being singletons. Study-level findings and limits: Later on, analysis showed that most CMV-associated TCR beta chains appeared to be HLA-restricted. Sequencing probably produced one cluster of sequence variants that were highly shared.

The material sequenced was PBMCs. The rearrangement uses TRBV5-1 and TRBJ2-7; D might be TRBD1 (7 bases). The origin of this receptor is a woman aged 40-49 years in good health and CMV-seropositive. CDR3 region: CASSRGDSGLYEQYF. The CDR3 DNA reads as TGCGCCAGCAGCAGGGGGGACAGCGGACTGTACGAGCAGTACTTC.